The following is a T cell receptor (beta chain) sequence with its context. Its specificity is not known. TCRdb reprocessed the RT-PCR reads via MiXCR and lists one record per CDR3 protein. Among about 780,000 distinct CDR3 sequences listed, 18% were seen once. The source of the sample is a study of response to subunit inactivated influenza vaccine. Points from the study as a whole: It was the authors' suggestion that each seasonal influenza vaccination recruits few new T cells.

This TCR derives from a man between 50 and 59 years old who received an inactivated influenza vaccine. This specimen consisted of PBMCs from blood, obtained about 5 days after vaccination.

The CDR3 nucleotides read TGTGCCAGCAGAGACCCAGGACCACTCTACAATGAGCAGTTCTTC. It is translated as CASRDPGPLYNEQFF. This sequence joins TRBV6-1 and TRBJ2-1; D not certain. The V gene's germline CDR1 is MNHNS and CDR2 SASEGT. There are 15 residues in the CDR3. V was pared by 6 bases and J by 3 bases, with 15 bases between.